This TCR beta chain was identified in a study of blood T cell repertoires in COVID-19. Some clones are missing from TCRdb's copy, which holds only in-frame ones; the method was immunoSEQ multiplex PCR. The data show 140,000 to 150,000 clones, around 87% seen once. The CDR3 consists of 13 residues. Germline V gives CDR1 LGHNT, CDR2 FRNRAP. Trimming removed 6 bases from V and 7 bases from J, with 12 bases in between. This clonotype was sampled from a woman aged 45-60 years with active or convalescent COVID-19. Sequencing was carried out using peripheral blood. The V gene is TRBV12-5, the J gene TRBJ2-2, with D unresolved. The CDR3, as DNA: TGTGCTAGTGGATCCGGTCCTGGCGGGGAGCTGTTTTTT. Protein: CASGSGPGGELFF.